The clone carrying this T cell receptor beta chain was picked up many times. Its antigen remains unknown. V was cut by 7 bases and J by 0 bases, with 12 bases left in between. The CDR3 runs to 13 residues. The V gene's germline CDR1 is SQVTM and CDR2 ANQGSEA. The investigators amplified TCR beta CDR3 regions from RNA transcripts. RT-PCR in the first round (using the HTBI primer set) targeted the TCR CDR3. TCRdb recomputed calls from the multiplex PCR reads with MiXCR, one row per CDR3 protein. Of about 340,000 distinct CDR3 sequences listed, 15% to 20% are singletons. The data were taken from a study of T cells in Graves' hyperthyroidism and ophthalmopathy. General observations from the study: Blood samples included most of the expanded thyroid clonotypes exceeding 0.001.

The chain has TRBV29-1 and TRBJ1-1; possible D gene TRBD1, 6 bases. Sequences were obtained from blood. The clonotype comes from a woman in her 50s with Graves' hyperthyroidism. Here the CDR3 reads CSASGQMNTEAFF. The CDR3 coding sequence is TGCAGCGCGTCCGGACAGATGAACACTGAAGCTTTCTTT.